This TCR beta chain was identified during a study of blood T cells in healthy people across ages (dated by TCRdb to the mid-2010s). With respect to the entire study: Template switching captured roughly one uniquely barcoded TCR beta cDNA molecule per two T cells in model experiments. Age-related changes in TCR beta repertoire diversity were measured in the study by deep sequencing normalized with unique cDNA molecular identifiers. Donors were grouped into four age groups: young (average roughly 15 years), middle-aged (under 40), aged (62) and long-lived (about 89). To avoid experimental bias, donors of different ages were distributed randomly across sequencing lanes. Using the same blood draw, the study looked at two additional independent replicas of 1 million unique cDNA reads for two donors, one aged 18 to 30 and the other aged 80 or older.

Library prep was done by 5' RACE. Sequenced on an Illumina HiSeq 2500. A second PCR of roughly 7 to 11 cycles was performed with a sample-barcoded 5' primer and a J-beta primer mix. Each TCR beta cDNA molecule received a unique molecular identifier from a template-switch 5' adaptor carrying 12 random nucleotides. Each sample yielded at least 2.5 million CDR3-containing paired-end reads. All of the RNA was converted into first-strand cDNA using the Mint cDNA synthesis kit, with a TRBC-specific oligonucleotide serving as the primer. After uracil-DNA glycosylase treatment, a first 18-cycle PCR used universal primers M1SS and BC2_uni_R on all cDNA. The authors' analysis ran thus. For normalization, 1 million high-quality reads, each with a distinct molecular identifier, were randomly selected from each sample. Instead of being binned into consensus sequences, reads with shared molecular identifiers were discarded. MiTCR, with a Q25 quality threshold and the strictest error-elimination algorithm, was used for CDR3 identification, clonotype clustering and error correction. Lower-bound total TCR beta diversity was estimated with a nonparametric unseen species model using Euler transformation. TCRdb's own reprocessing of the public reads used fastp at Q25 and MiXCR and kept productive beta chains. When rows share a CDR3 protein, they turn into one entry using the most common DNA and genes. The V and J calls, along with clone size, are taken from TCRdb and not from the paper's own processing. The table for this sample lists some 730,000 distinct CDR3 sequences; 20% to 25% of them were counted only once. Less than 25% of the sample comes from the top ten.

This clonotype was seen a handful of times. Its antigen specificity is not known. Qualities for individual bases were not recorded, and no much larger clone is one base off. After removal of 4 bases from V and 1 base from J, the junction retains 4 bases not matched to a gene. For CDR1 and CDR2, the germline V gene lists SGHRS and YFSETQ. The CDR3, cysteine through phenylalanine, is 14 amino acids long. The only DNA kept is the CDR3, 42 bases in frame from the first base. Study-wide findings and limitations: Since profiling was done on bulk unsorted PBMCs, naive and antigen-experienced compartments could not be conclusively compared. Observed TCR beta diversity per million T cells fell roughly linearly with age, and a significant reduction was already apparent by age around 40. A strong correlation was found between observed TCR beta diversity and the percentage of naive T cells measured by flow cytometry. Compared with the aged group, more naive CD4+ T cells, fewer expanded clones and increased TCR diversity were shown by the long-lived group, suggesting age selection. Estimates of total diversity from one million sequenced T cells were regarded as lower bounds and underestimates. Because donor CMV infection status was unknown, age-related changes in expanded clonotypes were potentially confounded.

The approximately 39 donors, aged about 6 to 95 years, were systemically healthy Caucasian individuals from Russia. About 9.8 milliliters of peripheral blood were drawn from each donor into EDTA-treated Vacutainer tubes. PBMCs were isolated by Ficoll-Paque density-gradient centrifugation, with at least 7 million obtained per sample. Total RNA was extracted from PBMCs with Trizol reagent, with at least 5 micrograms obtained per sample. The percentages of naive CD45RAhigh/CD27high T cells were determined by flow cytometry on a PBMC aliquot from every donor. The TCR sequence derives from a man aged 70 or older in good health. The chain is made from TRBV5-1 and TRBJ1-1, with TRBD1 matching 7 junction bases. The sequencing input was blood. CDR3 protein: CASSGGQTNTEAFF. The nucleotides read TGCGCCAGCAGCGGGGGACAGACGAACACTGAAGCTTTCTTT.